These 17 T cell receptor beta chains were all obtained from the same sample, sequenced in a study of cytomegalovirus exposure and HLA in healthy donors. This PCR relied on a set of 60 Vbeta primers and 13 Jbeta primers. Generated by immunoSEQ multiplex PCR, the TCRdb table keeps only in-frame clones and is missing some. The sample records about 180,000 clones, roughly 86% being singletons. Sequences were obtained from PBMCs. The receptors here all came from a girl between 5 and 17 years old in good health and CMV-seropositive.

The chain couples TRBV5-1 to TRBJ2-7; perhaps TRBD1 as D (5 bases). Germline CDR1 is SGHRS and CDR2 is YFSETQ. The CDR3 is 13 amino acids. Trimming removed 3 bases from V and 4 bases from J, with 11 bases in between. CDR3 coding DNA: TGCGCCAGCAGCTCTGACAGTTTTTACGAGCAGTACTTC. It specifies CASSSDSFYEQYF.

The sample holds one count of this clone. V gene TRBV7-6 combines with J gene TRBJ2-1, with unresolved D. This CDR3 has 16 amino acids. Per the germline V gene, CDR1 is SGHVS and CDR2 is FNYEAQ. Trimming shortened V by 1 base and J by 0 bases, and 10 bases separated the two germline ends. CDR3 amino acids: CASSLVSVSSYNEQFF. The CDR3 DNA follows: TGTGCCAGCAGCTTAGTCTCGGTGAGCTCCTACAATGAGCAGTTCTTC.

J is TRBJ1-2 and V is TRBV11-2, with D perhaps TRBD1 (6 bases). CDR1 is SGHAT, CDR2 FQNNGV, per germline. Trimming pared 5 bases from V and 8 bases from J, leaving 24 bases between. CDR3 length equals 16 residues. The CDR3 is CASSATSGTSGRGYTF. CDR3 coding DNA: TGTGCCAGCAGCGCTACCAGCGGGACATCGGGCCGGGGCTACACCTTC.

This chain links TRBV23-1 with TRBJ1-6; D is unclear. TRBV23-1 is filed as an ORF, its function uncertain. V lost 0 bases to trimming and J lost 4 bases, with 7 bases between them. CDR3 size: 15 residues. The DNA of the CDR3 is TGCGCCAGCAGTCAATCTCCAGATTATAATTCACCCCTCCACTTT. Translated: CASSQSPDYNSPLHF.

The table lists this clone with a few counts. The V and J genes are TRBV9 and TRBJ2-5; TRBD2 aligns across 9 bases. The J segment lost 4 bases and the V segment lost 7 bases, leaving 14 bases of the junction unmatched. The CDR3 is 16 amino acids. The germline V gene has CDR1 SGDLS and CDR2 YYNGEE. CDR3: CASGPNSGGGLETQYF. DNA of the CDR3: TGTGCCAGCGGGCCGAATAGCGGGGGAGGGTTAGAGACCCAGTACTTC.

Here the CDR3 DNA reads TGTGCCAGTATCGTACAGGGTTCGGGGACTGAAGCTTTCTTT. Translating it yields CASIVQGSGTEAFF. This chain joins TRBV19 and TRBJ1-1; D is perhaps TRBD1 (6 bases). Germline CDR1 is LNHDA and CDR2 is SQIVND (reference sequence). V was cut by 7 bases and J by 5 bases, with 17 bases left in between. CDR3 length: 14 amino acids.

The chain's CDR3 is CASSHIPRALRGVQYEKLFF. The CDR3 DNA follows: TGTGCCAGCAGCCATATCCCCCGGGCTCTCCGCGGGGTTCAGTATGAAAAACTGTTTTTT. The J gene is TRBJ1-4, the V gene TRBV7-8; D is unresolved. Germline V gene sequence: CDR1 SGHVS, CDR2 FQNEAQ. The CDR3 has 20 residues. V lost 5 bases, J lost 6 bases, and 31 bases lay in between.

V and J are TRBV19 and TRBJ2-5; D is uncertain. The CDR3 extends over 14 amino acids. Trimming stripped 1 base from V and 5 bases from J, with 11 bases between. The germline V gene has CDR1 LNHDA and CDR2 SQIVND (reference sequence). CDR3 sequence reads: CASSIGAGWETQYF. The CDR3, as DNA: TGTGCCAGTAGTATAGGGGCCGGTTGGGAGACCCAGTACTTC.

This clone showed up just once. The chain carries TRBV13 and TRBJ1-3; TRBD1 matches at 8 bases. V gave up 0 bases and J gave up 0 bases; unmatched junction bases: 4. The CDR3 has 17 residues. Germline values: CDR1 PRHDT, CDR2 FYEKMQ (reference sequence). The CDR3, as DNA: TGTGCCAGCAGCTTAGGGACAGGGGCGTACTCTGGAAACACCATATATTTT. This translates into CASSLGTGAYSGNTIYF.

The chain combines TRBV27 with TRBJ2-7; the D gene is possibly TRBD2 (5 bases). CDR1 is MNHEY, CDR2 SMNVEV, per germline (reference sequence). V lost 3 bases, J lost 0 bases, and 9 bases lay in between. This CDR3 is 14 amino acids long. CDR3 in amino acids: CASSFGSSSYEQYF. DNA for the CDR3: TGTGCCAGCAGTTTTGGGAGCAGCTCCTACGAGCAGTACTTC.

The J gene is TRBJ2-7, the V gene TRBV5-6; D unresolved. The CDR3 loop spans 15 amino acids. CDR1 and CDR2 (germline): SGHDT, YYEEEE. Trimming shortened V by 4 bases and J by 7 bases, and 21 bases separated the two germline ends. CDR3 in amino acids: CASSRWAGKAREQYF. The DNA of the CDR3 is TGTGCCAGCAGCCGTTGGGCCGGCAAGGCGCGAGAGCAGTACTTC.

The chain joins TRBV13 to TRBJ1-2, with 10 bases fitting TRBD1. CDR1 and CDR2 (germline): PRHDT, FYEKMQ (reference sequence). The CDR3 extends over 17 amino acids. With V trimmed by 3 bases and J by 4 bases, 11 bases remained unmatched. The CDR3 sequence: CASSLTRSDRGVYGYTF. In DNA, the CDR3 is TGTGCCAGCAGCTTGACCCGCTCGGACAGGGGGGTCTATGGCTACACCTTC.

J is TRBJ2-3 and V is TRBV2; D possibly corresponds to TRBD1 (5 bases). V shed 6 bases and J shed 5 bases, with 12 bases lying between them. Per the germline V gene, CDR1 is SNHLY and CDR2 is FYNNEI. The CDR3 covers 13 residues. CDR3 sequence (DNA): TGTGCCAGCAGCGGAACAGGTCAAGATACGCAGTATTTT. This encodes CASSGTGQDTQYF.

There are a few counts of this clone. The rearrangement joins TRBV7-9 to TRBJ1-4; tentatively, D is TRBD1 (5 bases). CDR1 and CDR2 from the germline V gene are SEHNR and FQNEAQ (reference sequence). The CDR3 consists of 17 residues. V was shortened by 5 bases and J by 8 bases, with 24 bases between the two germline ends. This CDR3 is CASSPIAYKQVHEKLFF. DNA for the CDR3: TGTGCCAGCAGCCCTATAGCCTACAAACAGGTACACGAAAAACTGTTTTTT.

The rearrangement joins TRBV19 to TRBJ1-5; no reliable D call. Trimming cost V 7 bases and J 1 base, with 17 bases left between them. The CDR3 runs to 16 residues. Looked up from germline, CDR1 is LNHDA and CDR2 is SQIVND (reference sequence). The CDR3 reads CASTSSGIWSNQPQHF. CDR3 nucleotide sequence: TGTGCCAGTACATCGTCCGGGATATGGAGCAATCAGCCCCAGCATTTT.

V is TRBV19 and J is TRBJ1-2, with 10 bases that match TRBD1. The V segment lost 1 base and the J segment 8 bases; nucleotides outside the gene matches: 7. The CDR3 extends over 15 amino acids. CDR1 and CDR2 (germline): LNHDA, SQIVND (reference sequence). The CDR3 loop reads CASSIAQGQGLGYTF. The CDR3 DNA sequence: TGTGCCAGTAGTATAGCCCAGGGACAGGGGCTCGGCTACACCTTC.

The chain links TRBV2 to TRBJ2-1, with a tentative D call TRBD1 (6 bases). The CDR3 is 12 residues long. The V gene's germline CDR1 is SNHLY and CDR2 FYNNEI. V lost 6 bases and J lost 6, with 9 bases in between. In nucleotides, the CDR3 is TGTGCCAGCAGACAGACAGGCAATGAGCAGTTCTTC. Protein product: CASRQTGNEQFF.